What follows are 21 T cell receptor beta chains derived from one specimen sequenced in a study of Graves' ophthalmopathy and Graves' hyperthyroidism. Transcripts of RNA were the source for amplifying TCR beta CDR3 regions. Investigators did first-round RT-PCR with HTBI primers, then second-round multiplex PCR. TCRdb re-called the multiplex PCR reads through MiXCR, storing one row per CDR3 protein. The sample lists 450,000 to 600,000 distinct CDR3 sequences, roughly 39% seen once, with 3.5% to 4.5% in the top ten. The sample comprised peripheral blood or thyroid tissue (not recorded which). These receptors were obtained from an adult man with Graves' hyperthyroidism.

On this clonotype itself: This clone may be a read error of a much larger clone one base away. The rearrangement joins TRBV7-9 to TRBJ2-5; 13 bases match TRBD2. Germline V gives CDR1 SEHNR, CDR2 FQNEAQ (reference sequence). This CDR3 comprises 16 residues. CDR3 nucleotides: TGTGCCGGCAGCTTTCGGACTAGCGGGGGTCAAGAGACCCAGTACTTC. Its protein product is CAGSFRTSGGQETQYF.

Turning to this clonotype: A clone one base away is much larger, so this may be a read error. The V call is TRBV25-1, the J call TRBJ2-7, with D maybe TRBD2 (5 bases). There are 14 residues in the CDR3. CDR1 is MGHDK and CDR2 is SYGVNS in the germline V gene. CDR3 nucleotides: TGTGCCTGCAGTGAGGCGGGTGCCTCCTACGAGCAGTACTTC. Translating it yields CACSEAGASYEQYF.

This chain uses TRBV4-1 with TRBJ1-5; D remains ambiguous. V was trimmed by 0 bases and J by 3 bases, leaving 9 bases between them. Germline V CDR1 and CDR2: MGHRA, YSYEKL. The CDR3 consists of 15 residues. This CDR3 reads CASSQEYTDNQPQHF. The CDR3 DNA sequence: TGCGCCAGCAGCCAAGAGTACACAGACAATCAGCCCCAGCATTTT.

In DNA form, the CDR3 reads TGTGCCATCAGTGTGGACGGAGAGCTGTTTTTT. The encoded protein is CAISVDGELFF. The chain links TRBV10-3 to TRBJ2-2, with D uncertain. The CDR3 runs 11 residues. V was shortened by 4 bases and J by 11 bases, with 8 bases between the two germline ends. CDR1 ENHRY and CDR2 SYGVKD come from the germline V gene.

V gene TRBV11-2 combines with J gene TRBJ1-3; perhaps TRBD1 as D (6 bases). Trimming took 5 bases from V and 2 from J, leaving 10 bases between them. The CDR3 is made up of 14 amino acids. Per the germline V gene, CDR1 is SGHAT and CDR2 is FQNNGV. The CDR3: CASSPQGTGNTIYF. The CDR3 DNA reads TGTGCCAGCAGCCCACAGGGAACTGGAAACACCATATATTTT. The full variable domain, with the rest looked up from reference TRBV11-2 and TRBJ1-3, is EAGVAQSPRYKIIEKRQSVAFWCNPISGHATLYWYQQILGQGPKLLIQFQNNGVVDDSQLPKDRFSAERLKGVDSTLKIQPAKLEDSAVYLCASSPQGTGNTIYFGEGSWLTVV.

This clonotype appeared many times. V usage is TRBV7-3 and J usage is TRBJ2-5; D could derive from TRBD1 or TRBD2 (5 bases each). The germline V gene encodes CDR1 SGHTA and CDR2 FQGTGA. V was pared by 0 bases and J by 5 bases, with 10 bases between. This CDR3 contains 14 residues. In DNA form, the CDR3 reads TGTGCCAGCAGCTTAACACCCAGGGAGGAGACCCAGTACTTC. As protein: CASSLTPREETQYF.

As to this clonotype: This may be a read error, as it is one base from a much larger clone. The chain links TRBV9 to TRBJ1-3; D is unclear. Germline CDR1 reads SGDLS; CDR2 reads YYNGEE. CDR3 size: 15 residues. The CDR3 nucleotides are TGTGCCAGCAGCGTAGGAGGGATCTCTGGAAGCACCATATATTTT. Translating gives CASSVGGISGSTIYF. Combining the CDR3 with reference TRBV9 and TRBJ1-3 gives the whole variable domain DSGVTQTPKHLITATGQRVTLRCSPRSGDLSVYWYQQSLDQGLQFLIQYYNGEERAKGNILERFSAQQFPDLHSELNLSSLELGDSALYFCASSVGGISGSTIYFGEGSWLTVV.

In this sample, this clonotype turned up a few times. The J gene is TRBJ2-7, the V gene TRBV7-2; 9 bases are a match to TRBD2. Near its end, the DNA agrees better with TRBJ2-1, so the J call may be wrong. This CDR3 is 14 amino acids long. Germline values: CDR1 SGHTA, CDR2 FQGNSA. CDR3 sequence (DNA): TGTGCCAGCAGCTTAGTTGCGGGAGGGGTCGAGCAGTTCTTC. It translates to CASSLVAGGVEQFF.

On this clonotype: At one end, the junction sequence differs from germline, possibly due to a read error. The rearrangement links TRBV7-6 to TRBJ2-5; 9 nucleotides match TRBD1. Germline assignment: CDR1 SGHVS and CDR2 FNYEAQ. The CDR3 loop spans 16 amino acids. The CDR3 nucleotides read TGTGCCAGCAGCGTCTCAGGGGACAGGGTCTTAGAGACACAGAACTTC. Its protein is CASSVSGDRVLETQNF.

The table lists this clonotype with many counts. V is TRBV14 and J is TRBJ1-2; a weak D match, TRBD1 (5 bases). Germline V gene lookup returns CDR1 SGHDN and CDR2 FVKESK. The V end was cut by 0 bases, the J end by 4 bases, with 9 bases between. This CDR3 region has 14 residues. For the CDR3, the DNA is TGTGCCAGCAGCCAAGATGAACAGGTCTATGGCTACACCTTC. Its protein is CASSQDEQVYGYTF.

This sequence joins TRBV7-9 and TRBJ2-5; 10 nucleotides match TRBD2. The CDR3 is 15 residues long. Germline loops: CDR1 SEHNR, CDR2 FQNEAQ (reference sequence). The V gene end was trimmed by 6 bases and the J gene end by 5 bases; junction bases not matched to a gene: 9. The CDR3, as DNA: TGTGCCAGCAGTGGAGCGGGGGGGCCATGGGAGACCCAGTACTTC. This encodes CASSGAGGPWETQYF.

This clonotype was counted many times. V and J are TRBV29-1 and TRBJ1-2; D call uncertain. V was trimmed by 7 bases and J by 6 bases, leaving 12 bases between them. The CDR3 runs to 11 residues. CDR1 is SQVTM and CDR2 is ANQGSEA in the germline V gene. The CDR3 DNA reads as TGCAGCGCCTGGATCAGGCATGGCTACACCTTC. Amino acids: CSAWIRHGYTF.

This clonotype was detected ten times or more. The chain recombines TRBV19 with TRBJ1-2; D is ambiguous. The CDR3 has 15 amino acids. The V gene's germline CDR1 is LNHDA and CDR2 SQIVND (reference sequence). V was trimmed by 6 bases and J by 0 bases, leaving 14 bases between them. The CDR3: CASRYPGRPNYGYTF. Here the CDR3 DNA reads TGTGCCAGTAGATACCCGGGCAGGCCTAACTATGGCTACACCTTC.

This chain connects TRBV10-3 to TRBJ1-6; the match to TRBD1 covers 7 bases. The germline V gene has CDR1 ENHRY and CDR2 SYGVKD. The CDR3 spans 15 residues. The J segment lost 7 bases and the V segment lost 3 bases, leaving 6 bases of the junction unmatched. The DNA of the CDR3 is TGTGCCATCAGTGACTGGACAGGCGAGAATTCACCCCTCCACTTT. Translating it yields CAISDWTGENSPLHF.

This clonotype was seen a handful of times. The chain employs TRBV5-7 and TRBJ2-7, with 7 nucleotides matching TRBD2. TRBV5-7 is an ORF; its function is uncertain. This CDR3 comprises 20 residues. The ends lost 3 bases at V and 1 base at J; junction bases unmatched: 22. In nucleotides, the CDR3 is TGTGCCAGCAGCTGCAGCGATCGCGGGAGAAAGGGGCAATGTTCCTACGAGCAGTACTTC. This encodes CASSCSDRGRKGQCSYEQYF.

To note about this clonotype: The junction shows a germline mismatch at one end, possibly a read error. CDR3 DNA sequence: TGTGCCAGCAGCACCGGGGGGACTTATGGCTGCACCTTC. Translating it yields CASSTGGTYGCTF. The chain employs TRBV13 and TRBJ1-2; TRBD1 might be the D (5 bases). CDR3 length: 13 residues. Looked up from germline, CDR1 is PRHDT and CDR2 is FYEKMQ (reference sequence).

There are many counts of this clonotype. The V call is TRBV12-3 or TRBV12-4, the J call TRBJ2-5; 7 positions match TRBD1. With V trimmed by 5 bases and J by 5 bases, 5 bases remained unmatched. The CDR3 consists of 13 residues. The chain's CDR3 is CASSVTGRETQYF. CDR3 coding DNA: TGTGCCAGCAGTGTGACAGGGCGGGAGACCCAGTACTTC.

The rearrangement links TRBV7-9 to TRBJ1-2; 9 bases are shared with TRBD1. The ends lost 4 bases at V and 7 bases at J; junction bases unmatched: 10. The CDR3 spans 15 residues. Germline V gene data show CDR1 as SEHNR and CDR2 as FQNEAQ (reference sequence). CDR3 amino acids: CASSSHDLQGAGYTF. The DNA of the CDR3 is TGTGCCAGCAGCTCGCACGACCTACAGGGGGCTGGCTACACCTTC.

The V gene is TRBV7-8, the J gene TRBJ2-7; weak D call: TRBD1 (6 bases). Deletions cut 5 bases from V and 2 bases from J, with 16 bases between. Per germline, CDR1 SGHVS and CDR2 FQNEAQ. The CDR3 is made up of 15 amino acids. CDR3 sequence (DNA): TGTGCCAGCAGCCGTAGGACAGCGAGCCCCTACGAGCAGTACTTC. Amino acid sequence: CASSRRTASPYEQYF.

To note about this clonotype: A read error may explain this, as a much larger clone is one base away. Since no conserved phenylalanine or tryptophan closes the CDR3, a read error is the likely cause. The chain recombines TRBV19 with TRBJ1-5; no reliable D call. Trimming stripped 3 bases from V and 0 bases from J, with 9 bases between. The CDR3 is 15 residues long. Germline V gives CDR1 LNHDA, CDR2 SQIVND (reference sequence). The CDR3 region is CASSIGKNSNQPQHC. The DNA of the CDR3 is TGTGCCAGTAGTATCGGAAAGAATAGCAATCAGCCCCAGCATTGT.

In its sample, this clonotype was seen a few times. The chain joins TRBV29-1 to TRBJ2-3, with 11 bases aligning to TRBD1. The CDR3 covers 13 residues. Trimming took 7 bases from V and 6 from J; bases not matched to a gene: 6. The germline CDR1 and CDR2 sequences are SQVTM and ANQGSEA. The CDR3 sequence: CSGTGGEWDTQYF. DNA of the CDR3: TGCAGCGGGACAGGGGGCGAATGGGATACGCAGTATTTT.